Shown below are 18 T cell receptor beta chains from a single sample sequenced in a study of Ad26.COV2.S vaccination and SARS-CoV-2 variants. Treatment given: roughly 20 received Ad26.COV2.S at low or high dose, single or two shots; roughly five received placebo; per-sample allocation not given. It was on day 63 after the first vaccine or placebo injection that samples were taken. Data came from immunoSEQ multiplex PCR; TCRdb stores just in-frame clones and leaves some out. The sample lists some 420,000 clones, 88% occurring once. The sequencing used peripheral blood, collected in a trial of Ad26.COV2.S vaccine versus placebo. These receptors were taken from a person aged 18 to 59 who received the Ad26.COV2.S COVID-19 vaccine or a placebo.

The CDR3, as DNA: TGTGCCATCAGTGTCAGGGAGCGCAGTAACACCGGGGAGCTGTTTTTT. Protein: CAISVRERSNTGELFF. The chain is built from TRBV10-3 and TRBJ2-2; D assignment may be TRBD1 or TRBD2 (5 bases each). CDR3 length equals 16 residues. From germline, CDR1 is ENHRY and CDR2 SYGVKD. Trimming cost V 4 bases and J 2 bases, with 14 bases left between them.

The chain recombines TRBV4-2 with TRBJ2-3, with 9 nucleotides matching TRBD1. V shed 1 base, J shed 0 bases, and the junction held 5 bases outside the gene matches. The CDR3 loop spans 17 amino acids. In germline, CDR1 is LGHNA, CDR2 YNFKEQ. CDR3 nucleotide sequence: TGTGCCAGCAGCCAAGGAAGGGGGACAGGGAGCACAGATACGCAGTATTTT. This translates into CASSQGRGTGSTDTQYF.

V and J are TRBV5-1 and TRBJ2-2; TRBD2 is a possible D gene (5 bases). The CDR3 has 13 amino acids. V gave up 1 base and J gave up 8 bases, with 9 bases separating them. From germline, CDR1 is SGHRS and CDR2 YFSETQ. CDR3 region: CASSLKGVGELFF. CDR3 sequence (DNA): TGCGCCAGCAGCTTGAAGGGAGTGGGGGAGCTGTTTTTT.

V is TRBV4-3 and J is TRBJ2-6; D not resolved. Trimming stripped 2 bases from V and 1 base from J, with 24 bases between. Germline CDR1 and CDR2: LGHNA and YSLEER. The CDR3 has 21 residues. The CDR3 region has the DNA TGCGCCAGCAGCCAAACGGGTAAAGGCAGGCCTTTTAATTCTGGGGCCAACGTCCTGACTTTC. Its protein is CASSQTGKGRPFNSGANVLTF.

The chain recombines TRBV9 with TRBJ2-6, with D perhaps TRBD2 (5 bases). CDR1 and CDR2 from the germline V gene are SGDLS and YYNGEE. The ends were cut back, 1 base at V and 0 bases at J, with 11 bases in the middle. This CDR3 spans 17 amino acids. In DNA, the CDR3 is TGTGCCAGCAGCGTACCGGTACGGGGCTCTGGGGCCAACGTCCTGACTTTC. Amino acid sequence: CASSVPVRGSGANVLTF.

This chain links TRBV19 with TRBJ1-5, with D unclear. With 1 base removed from V and 13 bases from J, the gap between germline ends came to 11 bases. This CDR3 comprises 12 residues. Germline V gene sequence: CDR1 LNHDA, CDR2 SQIVND (reference sequence). The CDR3 DNA sequence: TGTGCCAGTAGTATAGCGGCCCAAGCACAGCATTTT. As protein: CASSIAAQAQHF.

This rearrangement joins TRBV7-2 to TRBJ2-6, with D unresolved. CDR3 size: 17 residues. Germline CDR1 reads SGHTA; CDR2 reads FQGNSA. V dropped 8 bases and J dropped 2 bases, with 19 bases sitting between them. CDR3 sequence: CASGNRVWLTGANVLTF. The CDR3 DNA is TGTGCCAGCGGCAATCGGGTTTGGTTGACTGGGGCCAACGTCCTGACTTTC. Drawing the rest from reference TRBV7-2 and TRBJ2-6, the complete variable domain is GAGVSQSPSNKVTEKGKDVELRCDPISGHTALYWYRQSLGQGLEFLIYFQGNSAPDKSGLPSDRFSAERTGGSVSTLTIQRTQQEDSAVYLCASGNRVWLTGANVLTFGAGSRLTVL.

This clone showed up just once. The chain joins TRBV6-2 or TRBV6-3 to TRBJ2-7; unclear D gene. Germline V gene sequence: CDR1 MNHEY, CDR2 SVGEGT. V lost 0 bases, J lost 2 bases, and 8 bases lay in between. The CDR3 sequence is 14 residues long. CDR3 loop: CASSYSGIPYEQYF. The CDR3 DNA sequence: TGTGCCAGCAGTTACTCGGGCATTCCCTACGAGCAGTACTTC.

V gene TRBV6-5 combines with J gene TRBJ1-4, with TRBD1 matching 7 bases. The CDR3 spans 12 residues. Trimming cost V 8 bases and J 7 bases; bases outside gene matches: 4. Germline V lookup: CDR1 MNHEY, CDR2 SVGAGI. CDR3 coding DNA: TGTGCCAGCCGGGCAGGGGGTGAAAAACTGTTTTTT. It yields the protein CASRAGGEKLFF.

This clone was recorded once. V and J are TRBV28 and TRBJ2-7, with TRBD1 matching 10 bases. V trimming: 5 bases; J trimming: 2 bases; junction bases outside the gene matches: 9. This CDR3 is built from 16 residues. Germline CDR1 reads MDHEN; CDR2 reads SYDVKM. The CDR3 DNA is TGTGCCAGCAGTCTACTCGGACAGGGGGAGCCCTACGAGCAGTACTTC. It translates to CASSLLGQGEPYEQYF.

The chain recombines TRBV2 with TRBJ2-3; D perhaps matches TRBD2 (7 bases). Trimming took 5 bases from V and 5 from J, leaving 20 bases between them. This CDR3 comprises 16 residues. Germline V gives CDR1 SNHLY, CDR2 FYNNEI. The CDR3 protein is CASSIQGRGGEDTQYF. In nucleotides, the CDR3 is TGTGCCAGCAGTATTCAGGGGCGCGGGGGCGAAGATACGCAGTATTTT.

The chain couples TRBV30 to TRBJ2-7; TRBD1 matches 9 bases. Trimming took 4 bases from V and 5 from J; bases not matched to a gene: 6. This CDR3 has 13 residues. CDR1 and CDR2 (germline): GTSNPN, SVGIG (reference sequence). The DNA of the CDR3 is TGTGCCTGGAACAGGGGGCGCGCAGACGAGCAGTACTTC. It yields the protein CAWNRGRADEQYF.

The genes are TRBV7-9 and TRBJ1-2, with TRBD1 identical over 8 bases. Trimming at V came to 5 bases and at J to 2 bases, leaving 10 bases not matched to a gene. This CDR3 spans 16 amino acids. Germline V CDR1 and CDR2: SEHNR, FQNEAQ (reference sequence). In DNA, the CDR3 is TGTGCCAGCAGCCGCCAAAGCACAGGGGGGAACTATGGCTACACCTTC. Translation: CASSRQSTGGNYGYTF. Together with reference TRBV7-9 and TRBJ1-2, the CDR3 gives the full variable domain: DTGVSQNPRHKITKRGQNVTFRCDPISEHNRLYWYRQTLGQGPEFLTYFQNEAQLEKSRLLSDRFSAERPKGSFSTLEIQRTEQGDSAMYLCASSRQSTGGNYGYTFGSGTRLTVV.

The chain uses TRBV15 and TRBJ1-1; D is undetermined. The CDR3 has 14 amino acids. Germline CDR1 and CDR2: LNHNV and YYDKDF (reference sequence). V was cut by 3 bases and J by 2 bases, with 10 bases left in between. The CDR3 sequence: CATSRSGSNTEAFF. CDR3 DNA: TGTGCCACCAGCAGGTCAGGATCCAACACTGAAGCTTTCTTT. Using reference TRBV15 and TRBJ1-1 for the parts outside the CDR3, the full variable domain is DAMVIQNPRYQVTQFGKPVTLSCSQTLNHNVMYWYQQKSSQAPKLLFHYYDKDFNNEADTPDNFQSRRPNTSFCFLDIRSPGLGDTAMYLCATSRSGSNTEAFFGQGTRLTVV.

The chain joins TRBV19 to TRBJ2-5; no definite D call. Germline V CDR1 and CDR2: LNHDA, SQIVND (reference sequence). Deletions cut 9 bases from V and 0 bases from J, with 11 bases between. The CDR3 has 13 residues. The CDR3, as DNA: TGTGCCAGCGCTGAGGCAAACCAAGAGACCCAGTACTTC. It encodes CASAEANQETQYF.

V usage is TRBV7-8 and J usage is TRBJ2-7; 7 bases agree with TRBD1. The CDR3 sequence is 15 residues long. Germline CDR1 is SGHVS and CDR2 is FQNEAQ. After removal of 6 bases from V and 7 bases from J, the junction contained 15 bases not matched to a gene. CDR3 protein: CASSIQGGIVAEQYF. For the CDR3, the DNA is TGTGCCAGCAGTATACAAGGGGGCATAGTGGCGGAGCAGTACTTC. The complete variable domain, with remaining parts taken from reference TRBV7-8 and TRBJ2-7, reads GAGVSQSPRYKVAKRGQDVALRCDPISGHVSLFWYQQALGQGPEFLTYFQNEAQLDKSGLPSDRFFAERPEGSVSTLKIQRTQQEDSAVYLCASSIQGGIVAEQYFGPGTRLTVT.

The chain joins TRBV18 to TRBJ1-5; D not resolved. Germline V lookup: CDR1 KGHSH, CDR2 LQKENI. Deletions cut 3 bases from V and 5 bases from J, with 20 bases between. This CDR3 has 17 residues. The CDR3 DNA is TGTGCCAGCTCACCGGGAGGCGTTGGGAAACGGGATCAGCCCCAGCATTTT. Residues: CASSPGGVGKRDQPQHF.

The V and J genes are TRBV3-1 (or the pseudogene TRBV3-2) and TRBJ1-2; TRBD1 agrees at 7 bases. This CDR3 region has 14 residues. V shed 4 bases, J shed 0 bases, and the junction held 2 bases outside the gene matches. The germline V gene encodes CDR1 LGHDT and CDR2 YNNKEL (reference sequence). The CDR3 DNA is TGTGCCAGCAGCCGCGGGACAGCTAACTATGGCTACACCTTC. The encoded protein is CASSRGTANYGYTF.